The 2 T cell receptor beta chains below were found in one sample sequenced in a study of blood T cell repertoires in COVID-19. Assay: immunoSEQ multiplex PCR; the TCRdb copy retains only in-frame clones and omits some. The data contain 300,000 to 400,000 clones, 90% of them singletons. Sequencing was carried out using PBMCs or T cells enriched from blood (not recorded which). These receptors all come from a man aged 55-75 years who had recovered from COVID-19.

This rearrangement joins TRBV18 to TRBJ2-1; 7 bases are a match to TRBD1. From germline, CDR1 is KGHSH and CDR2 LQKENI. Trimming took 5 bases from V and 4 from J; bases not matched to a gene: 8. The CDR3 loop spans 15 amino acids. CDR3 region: CASSTRQGKYNEQFF. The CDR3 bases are TGTGCCAGCTCAACCCGACAGGGAAAATACAATGAGCAGTTCTTC. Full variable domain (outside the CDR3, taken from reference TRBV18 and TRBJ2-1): NAGVMQNPRHLVRRRGQEARLRCSPMKGHSHVYWYRQLPEEGLKFMVYLQKENIIDESGMPKERFSAEFPKEGPSILRIQQVVRGDSAAYFCASSTRQGKYNEQFFGPGTRLTVL.

The CDR3 nucleotides read TGTGCCAGCAGCTGGACAGCGTTTAGAGGCGAGCAGTACTTC. This gives the protein CASSWTAFRGEQYF. This rearrangement joins TRBV11-3 to TRBJ2-7; perhaps TRBD1 as D (6 bases). Germline loops: CDR1 SGHNT, CDR2 YENEEA. The V gene lost 4 bases and the J gene lost 6 bases, with 16 bases spanning the gap. The CDR3 has 14 residues.